This T cell receptor beta chain was identified during a study of cytomegalovirus exposure and HLA in healthy donors. Study summary: Ancestry clustering placed 81% of a few hundred genotyped donors in the Caucasian-associated cluster. Notes on the study in general: Common viral pathogens were later found to be apparently linked to several of the most significant clusters. Accounts indicate the classifier identified cytomegalovirus status with strong specificity and sensitivity.

Primers: 60 Vbeta forward and 13 Jbeta reverse. Assay used: immunoSEQ multiplex PCR; TCRdb lists only in-frame clones, some missing. The data hold about 160,000 clones, with roughly 72% observed a single time. A word on this clone: The antigen is not known.

Material: PBMCs. This clonotype was obtained from a woman in her thirties or forties in good health and CMV-seronegative.

Written as DNA, the CDR3 is TGTGCCAGCACCGAGGGAGCTGGGGCCAACGTCCTGACTTTC. It specifies CASTEGAGANVLTF. The rearrangement joins TRBV28 to TRBJ2-6; TRBD2 is a possible D gene (5 bases). This CDR3 has 14 residues. Germline CDR1 and CDR2: MDHEN and SYDVKM. V was cut by 7 bases and J by 2 bases, with 9 bases left in between.